This section outlines one TCR beta chain sequence together with its context. As yet, its antigen is unknown. Produced via immunoSEQ multiplex PCR; TCRdb's table is partial and in-frame only. In the table there are tens of thousands of clones, 85% to 95% of which are singletons. The data derive from a study of cytomegalovirus exposure and HLA in healthy donors. General study points: Most TCR sequences were rare, but some public TCRs occurred in many donors.

This CDR3 spans 12 amino acids. V gave up 4 bases and J gave up 2 bases, with 8 bases separating them. Germline loops: CDR1 SQVTM, CDR2 ANQGSEA. This chain joins TRBV29-1 and TRBJ2-5; D is unclear. Sequencing input: PBMCs. The source is a man aged 18 to 29 in good health and CMV-seronegative. CDR3 nucleotide sequence: TGCAGCGTTGGGGCTAATCAAGAGACCCAGTACTTC. It encodes CSVGANQETQYF. Combining the CDR3 with reference TRBV29-1 and TRBJ2-5 gives the whole variable domain SAVISQKPSRDICQRGTSLTIQCQVDSQVTMMFWYRQQPGQSLTLIATANQGSEATYESGFVIDKFPISRPNLTFSTLTVSNMSPEDSSIYLCSVGANQETQYFGPGTRLLVL.